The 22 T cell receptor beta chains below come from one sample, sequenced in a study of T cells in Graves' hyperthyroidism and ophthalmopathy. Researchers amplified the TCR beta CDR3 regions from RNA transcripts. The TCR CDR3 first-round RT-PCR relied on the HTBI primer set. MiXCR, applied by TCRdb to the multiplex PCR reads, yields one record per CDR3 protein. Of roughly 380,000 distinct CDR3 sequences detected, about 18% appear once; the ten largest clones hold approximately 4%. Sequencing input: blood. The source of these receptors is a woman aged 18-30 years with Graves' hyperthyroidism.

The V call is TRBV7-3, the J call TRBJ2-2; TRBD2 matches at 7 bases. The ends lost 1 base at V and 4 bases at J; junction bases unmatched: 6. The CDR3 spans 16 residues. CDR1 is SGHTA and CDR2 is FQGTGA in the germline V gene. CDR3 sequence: CASSLNGGSLTGELFF. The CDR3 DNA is TGTGCCAGCAGCTTAAACGGCGGGAGCCTCACCGGGGAGCTGTTTTTT.

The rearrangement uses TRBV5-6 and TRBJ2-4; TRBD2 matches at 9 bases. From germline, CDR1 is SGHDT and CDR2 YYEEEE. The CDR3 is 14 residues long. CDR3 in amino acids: CASAGGPAKNIQYF. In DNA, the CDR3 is TGTGCGTCCGCGGGGGGGCCCGCCAAAAACATTCAGTACTTC.

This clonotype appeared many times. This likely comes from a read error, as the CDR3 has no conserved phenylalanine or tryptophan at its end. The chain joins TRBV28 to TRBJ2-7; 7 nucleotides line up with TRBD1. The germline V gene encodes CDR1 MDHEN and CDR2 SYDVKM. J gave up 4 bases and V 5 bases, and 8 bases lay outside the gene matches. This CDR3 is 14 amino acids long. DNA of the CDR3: TGTGCCAGCAGTCCTCCGGGACAGTTATACGAGCAGTACCTC. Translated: CASSPPGQLYEQYL.

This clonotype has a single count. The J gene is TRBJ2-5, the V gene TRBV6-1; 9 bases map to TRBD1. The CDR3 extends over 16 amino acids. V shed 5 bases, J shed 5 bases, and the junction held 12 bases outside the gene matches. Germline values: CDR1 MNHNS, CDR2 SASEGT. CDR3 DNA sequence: TGTGCCAGCAGTCCGGACAGGGGACTACCTTCTGAGACCCAGTACTTC. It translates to CASSPDRGLPSETQYF.

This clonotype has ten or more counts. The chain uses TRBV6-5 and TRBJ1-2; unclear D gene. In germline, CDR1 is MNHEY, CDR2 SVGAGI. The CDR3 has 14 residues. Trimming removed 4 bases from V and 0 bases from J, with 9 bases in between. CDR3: CASSWATANYGYTF. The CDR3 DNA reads TGTGCCAGCAGTTGGGCAACAGCTAACTATGGCTACACCTTC.

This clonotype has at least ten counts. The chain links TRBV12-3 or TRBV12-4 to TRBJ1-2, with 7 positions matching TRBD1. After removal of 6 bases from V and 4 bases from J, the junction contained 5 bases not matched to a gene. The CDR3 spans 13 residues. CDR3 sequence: CASSQQGSYGYTF. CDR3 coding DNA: TGTGCCAGCAGCCAACAGGGGAGCTATGGCTACACCTTC.

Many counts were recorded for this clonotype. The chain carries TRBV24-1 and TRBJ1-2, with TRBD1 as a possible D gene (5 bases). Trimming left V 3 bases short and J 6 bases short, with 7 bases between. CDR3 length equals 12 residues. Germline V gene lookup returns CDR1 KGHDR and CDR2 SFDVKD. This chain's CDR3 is CATSDPGNGYTF. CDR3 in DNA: TGTGCCACCAGTGATCCAGGGAATGGCTACACCTTC.

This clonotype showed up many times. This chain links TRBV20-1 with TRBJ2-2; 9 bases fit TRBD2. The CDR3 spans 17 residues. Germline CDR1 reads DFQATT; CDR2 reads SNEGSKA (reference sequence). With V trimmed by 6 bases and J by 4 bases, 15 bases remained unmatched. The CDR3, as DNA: TGCAGTGCGGCCCAGGGTAGCGGGGGCCACCGCACCGGGGAGCTGTTTTTT. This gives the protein CSAAQGSGGHRTGELFF.

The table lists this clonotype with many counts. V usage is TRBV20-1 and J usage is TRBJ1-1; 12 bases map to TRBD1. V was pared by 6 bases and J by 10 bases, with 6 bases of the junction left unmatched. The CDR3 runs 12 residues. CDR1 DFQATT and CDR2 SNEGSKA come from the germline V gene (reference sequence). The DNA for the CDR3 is TGCAGTGCACCCGGGACAGGGGGCGTAGCTTTCTTT. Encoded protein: CSAPGTGGVAFF.

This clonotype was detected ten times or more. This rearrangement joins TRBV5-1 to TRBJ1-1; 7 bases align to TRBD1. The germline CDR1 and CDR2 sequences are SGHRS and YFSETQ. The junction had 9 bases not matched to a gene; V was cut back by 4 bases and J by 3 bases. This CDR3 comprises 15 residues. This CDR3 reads CASSPGTATDTEAFF. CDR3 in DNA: TGCGCCAGCAGCCCAGGGACAGCGACGGACACTGAAGCTTTCTTT.

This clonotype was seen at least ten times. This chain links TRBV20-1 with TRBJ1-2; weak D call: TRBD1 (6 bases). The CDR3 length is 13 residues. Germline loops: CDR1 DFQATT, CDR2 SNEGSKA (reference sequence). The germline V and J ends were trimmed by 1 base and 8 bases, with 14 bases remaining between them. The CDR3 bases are TGCAGTGCTAGAGGGGGGCAGGATGACGGCTACACCTTC. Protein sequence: CSARGGQDDGYTF.

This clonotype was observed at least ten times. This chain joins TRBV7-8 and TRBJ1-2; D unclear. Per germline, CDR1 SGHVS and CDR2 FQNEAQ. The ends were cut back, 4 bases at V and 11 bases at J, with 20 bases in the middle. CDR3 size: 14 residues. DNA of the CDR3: TGTGCCAGCAGCTACGATATTTCCTCCCTCCCGTACACCTTC. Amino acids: CASSYDISSLPYTF.

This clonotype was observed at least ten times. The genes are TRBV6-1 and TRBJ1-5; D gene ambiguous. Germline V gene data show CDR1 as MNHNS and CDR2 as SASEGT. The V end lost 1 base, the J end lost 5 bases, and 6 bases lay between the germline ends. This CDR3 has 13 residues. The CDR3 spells CASSEVRDQPQHF. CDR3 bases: TGTGCCAGCAGTGAAGTCAGAGATCAGCCCCAGCATTTT.

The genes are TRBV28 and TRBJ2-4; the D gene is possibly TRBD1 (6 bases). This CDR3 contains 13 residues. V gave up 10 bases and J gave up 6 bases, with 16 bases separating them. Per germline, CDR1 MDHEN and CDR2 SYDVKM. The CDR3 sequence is CATALPTGNIQYF. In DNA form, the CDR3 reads TGTGCCACCGCCCTCCCGACAGGAAACATTCAGTACTTC.

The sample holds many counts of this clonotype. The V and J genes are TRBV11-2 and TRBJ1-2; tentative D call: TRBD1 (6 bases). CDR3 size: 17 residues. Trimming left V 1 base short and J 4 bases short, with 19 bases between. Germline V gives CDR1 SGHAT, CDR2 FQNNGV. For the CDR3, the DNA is TGTGCCAGCAGCTTAGGTCCTCAGGGGATGGCAGGCTATGGCTACACCTTC. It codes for CASSLGPQGMAGYGYTF. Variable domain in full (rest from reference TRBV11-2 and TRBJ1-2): EAGVAQSPRYKIIEKRQSVAFWCNPISGHATLYWYQQILGQGPKLLIQFQNNGVVDDSQLPKDRFSAERLKGVDSTLKIQPAKLEDSAVYLCASSLGPQGMAGYGYTFGSGTRLTVV.

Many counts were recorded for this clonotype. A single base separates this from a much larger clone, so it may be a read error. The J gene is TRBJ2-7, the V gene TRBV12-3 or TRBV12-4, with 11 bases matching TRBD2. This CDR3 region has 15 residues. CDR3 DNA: TGTGTCAGCAGTTTAGTCTTAGCGGGGGGGGACGAGCAGTACTTC. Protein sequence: CVSSLVLAGGDEQYF.

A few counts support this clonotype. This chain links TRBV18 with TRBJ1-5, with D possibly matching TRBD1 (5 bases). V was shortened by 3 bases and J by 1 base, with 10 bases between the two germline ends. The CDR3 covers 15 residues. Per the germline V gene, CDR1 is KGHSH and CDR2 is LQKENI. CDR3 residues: CASSPLGASNQPQHF. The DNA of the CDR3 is TGTGCCAGCTCACCTTTAGGGGCGAGCAATCAGCCCCAGCATTTT.

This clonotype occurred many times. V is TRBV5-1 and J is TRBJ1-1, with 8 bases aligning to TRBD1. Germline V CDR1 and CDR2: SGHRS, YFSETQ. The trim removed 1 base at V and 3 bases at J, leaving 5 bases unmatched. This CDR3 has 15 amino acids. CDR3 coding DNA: TGCGCCAGCAGCTTGATGACAGGGGCTGACACTGAAGCTTTCTTT. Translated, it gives CASSLMTGADTEAFF.

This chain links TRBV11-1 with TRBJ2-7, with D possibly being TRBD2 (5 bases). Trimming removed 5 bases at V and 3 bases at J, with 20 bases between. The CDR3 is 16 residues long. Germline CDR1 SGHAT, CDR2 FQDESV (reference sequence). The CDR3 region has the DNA TGTGCCAGCAGCCAAACTCTAGCCATGGGTATCTACGAGCAGTACTTC. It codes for CASSQTLAMGIYEQYF.

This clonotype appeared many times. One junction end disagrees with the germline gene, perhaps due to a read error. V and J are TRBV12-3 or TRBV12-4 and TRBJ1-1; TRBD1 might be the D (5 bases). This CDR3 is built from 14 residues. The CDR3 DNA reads TGTGCCAGCAGTTTTCCGACAGTGAAGACTGAAGCTTTCTTT. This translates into CASSFPTVKTEAFF.

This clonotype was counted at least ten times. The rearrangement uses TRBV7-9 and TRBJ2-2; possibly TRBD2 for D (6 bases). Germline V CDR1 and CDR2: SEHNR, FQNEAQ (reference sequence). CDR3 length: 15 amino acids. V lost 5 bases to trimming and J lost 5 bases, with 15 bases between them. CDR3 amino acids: CASSPQGGQTGELFF. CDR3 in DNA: TGTGCCAGCAGCCCCCAAGGAGGGCAAACCGGGGAGCTGTTTTTT.

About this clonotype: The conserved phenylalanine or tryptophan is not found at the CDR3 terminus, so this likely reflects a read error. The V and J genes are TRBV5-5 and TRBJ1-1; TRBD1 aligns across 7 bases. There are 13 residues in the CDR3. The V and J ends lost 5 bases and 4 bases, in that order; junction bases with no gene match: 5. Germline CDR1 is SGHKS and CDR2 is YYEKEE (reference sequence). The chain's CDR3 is CASSLQGLTEAFV. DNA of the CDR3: TGTGCCAGCAGTTTACAGGGGCTCACTGAAGCTTTCGTT.